The clone carrying this TCR beta chain was recorded many times. The source of the sample is a study of molecular identifiers for immune sequencing clone quantification. Across the study: Sequencing covered four of five parts into which replicate RNA from about 20,000 or 100,000 naive CD8 cells was split.

Sorting was used to obtain naive CD8 T cells (CD8+CD4-CCR7+CD45RA+). Germline loops: CDR1 LGHDT, CDR2 YNNKEL (reference sequence). V shed 0 bases and J shed 2 bases, with 10 bases lying between them. CDR3 length: 15 amino acids. Preparation methods for the bulk TCR libraries were those previously described, with listed TCR primers. TCRdb passed the PCR reads through MiXCR, listing each CDR3 protein once. The table has about half a million distinct CDR3 sequences, over 20% seen once. The sample was naive CD8+ T cells from blood, with Jurkat cell RNA spiked in. The sample's subset: FACS-sorted CD8+CD4-CCR7+CD45RA+ naive T cells. The receptor's source is a human donor in good health. Some libraries in this study had Jurkat cell RNA spiked in. This chain joins TRBV3-1 and TRBJ1-2, with no clear D. The CDR3 spells CASSQDSSTNYGYTF. The CDR3 nucleotides are TGTGCCAGCAGCCAAGATTCCAGTACCAACTATGGCTACACCTTC.